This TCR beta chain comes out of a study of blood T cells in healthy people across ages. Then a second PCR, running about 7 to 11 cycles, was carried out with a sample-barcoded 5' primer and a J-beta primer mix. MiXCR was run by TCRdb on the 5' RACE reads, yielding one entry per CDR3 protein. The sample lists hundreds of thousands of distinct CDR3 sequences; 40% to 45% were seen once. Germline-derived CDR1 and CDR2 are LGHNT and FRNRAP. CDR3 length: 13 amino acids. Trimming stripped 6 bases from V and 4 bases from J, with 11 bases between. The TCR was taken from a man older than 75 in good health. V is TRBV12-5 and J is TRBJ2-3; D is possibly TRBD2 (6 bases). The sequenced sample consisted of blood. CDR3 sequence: CASGQPGADTQYF. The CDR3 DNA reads TGTGCTAGTGGACAACCGGGGGCAGATACGCAGTATTTT.